These 8 T cell receptor beta chains share one sample of origin, sequenced in a study of control samples from healthy donors and cancer patients. This table comes from immunoSEQ multiplex PCR, and its TCRdb copy is limited to in-frame clones, with some not included. The sample carries 100,000 to 150,000 clones, around 90% recorded once. Sequences were obtained from blood. The receptors derive from a man in his late teens or twenties in good health.

The V and J genes are TRBV18 and TRBJ2-3; 9 bases line up with TRBD1. With 3 bases clipped from V and 1 base from J, the junction kept 5 bases outside the gene matches. CDR3 length equals 16 residues. Germline values: CDR1 KGHSH, CDR2 LQKENI. CDR3 residues: CASSPGTGLGTDTQYF. Here the CDR3 DNA reads TGTGCCAGCTCACCCGGGACAGGGCTTGGCACAGATACGCAGTATTTT.

V usage is TRBV4-3 and J usage is TRBJ2-6; possible D gene TRBD1, 6 bases. This CDR3 has 20 amino acids. Germline lookup yields CDR1 LGHNA and CDR2 YSLEER. V lost 6 bases and J lost 0, with 24 bases in between. The DNA for the CDR3 is TGCGCCAGCAGGTACTCTCGTAGACAGGAGAGAAGCTCTGGGGCCAACGTCCTGACTTTC. As protein: CASRYSRRQERSSGANVLTF.

The rearrangement uses TRBV7-2 and TRBJ1-6; TRBD1 is a possible D gene (5 bases). V was trimmed by 1 base and J by 6 bases, leaving 16 bases between them. The germline CDR1 and CDR2 sequences are SGHTA and FQGNSA. The CDR3 runs to 17 residues. CDR3 nucleotides: TGTGCCAGCAGCTTAGTACCAGCGACAGACTCTAATTCACCCCTCCACTTT. Protein sequence: CASSLVPATDSNSPLHF.

The gene calls are TRBV9 and TRBJ2-5; D gene unclear. Germline V gives CDR1 SGDLS, CDR2 YYNGEE. This CDR3 is 13 amino acids long. The V gene lost 3 bases and the J gene lost 2 bases, with 8 bases spanning the gap. CDR3 coding DNA: TGTGCCAGCAGCGCTCAACATCAAGAGACCCAGTACTTC. Translating gives CASSAQHQETQYF.

The gene calls are TRBV11-3 and TRBJ2-2; 10 bases line up with TRBD2. Germline CDR1 is SGHNT and CDR2 is YENEEA. Trimming at V came to 1 base and at J to 6 bases, leaving 8 bases not matched to a gene. The CDR3 contains 17 residues. In nucleotides, the CDR3 is TGTGCCAGCAGCTTAGGGTCCCTAGCGGGAGTCGCCGGGGAGCTGTTTTTT. Encoded protein: CASSLGSLAGVAGELFF.

This chain connects TRBV5-1 to TRBJ2-1; D perhaps matches TRBD1 (5 bases). Per germline, CDR1 SGHRS and CDR2 YFSETQ. The germline V and J ends were trimmed by 3 bases and 2 bases, with 15 bases remaining between them. The CDR3 spans 16 residues. In DNA form, the CDR3 reads TGCGCCAGCAGCTCAGGGCTTCTCTCCACCTACAATGAGCAGTTCTTC. It translates to CASSSGLLSTYNEQFF.

A single count supports this clone. This chain uses TRBV5-1 with TRBJ1-3; TRBD1 aligns across 8 bases. Germline-derived CDR1 and CDR2 are SGHRS and YFSETQ. The CDR3 totals 14 residues. The V segment lost 4 bases and the J segment 6 bases; nucleotides outside the gene matches: 6. The DNA for the CDR3 is TGCGCCAGCAGCGCATCGACAGGGGTAAACACCATATATTTT. It translates to CASSASTGVNTIYF.

The CDR3 nucleotides are TGTGCCAGCAGTTTACAGGCGCTGAACACTGAAGCTTTCTTT. Translated: CASSLQALNTEAFF. The V call is TRBV28, the J call TRBJ1-1; D uncertain. Germline loops: CDR1 MDHEN, CDR2 SYDVKM. This CDR3 is 14 amino acids long. The germline V and J ends were trimmed by 2 bases and 0 bases, with 7 bases remaining between them.